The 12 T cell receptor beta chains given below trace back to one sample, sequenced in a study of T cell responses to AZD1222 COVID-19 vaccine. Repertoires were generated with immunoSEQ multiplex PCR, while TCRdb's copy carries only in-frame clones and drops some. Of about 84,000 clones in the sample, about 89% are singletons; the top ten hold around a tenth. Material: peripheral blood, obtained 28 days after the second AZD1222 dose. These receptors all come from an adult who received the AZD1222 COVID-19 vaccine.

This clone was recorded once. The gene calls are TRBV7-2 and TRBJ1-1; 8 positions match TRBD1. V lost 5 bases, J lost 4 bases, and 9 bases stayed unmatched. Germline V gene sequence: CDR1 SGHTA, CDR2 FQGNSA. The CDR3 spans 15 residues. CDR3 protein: CASSETGVRVTEAFF. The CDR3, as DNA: TGTGCCAGCAGCGAGACAGGGGTTCGGGTCACTGAAGCTTTCTTT.

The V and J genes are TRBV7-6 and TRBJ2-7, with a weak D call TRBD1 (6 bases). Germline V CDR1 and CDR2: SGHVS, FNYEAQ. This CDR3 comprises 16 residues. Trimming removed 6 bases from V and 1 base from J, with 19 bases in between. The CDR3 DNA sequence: TGTGCCAGCAGTCAAGGGCAGGGGCGGATATCCTACGAGCAGTACTTC. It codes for CASSQGQGRISYEQYF.

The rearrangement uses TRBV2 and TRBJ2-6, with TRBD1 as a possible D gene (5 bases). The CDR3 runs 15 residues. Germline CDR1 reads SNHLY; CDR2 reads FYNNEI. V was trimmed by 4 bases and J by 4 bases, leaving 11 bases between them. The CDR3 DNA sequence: TGTGCCAGCAGTGGTGACAGATCGGGGGCCAACGTCCTGACTTTC. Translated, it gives CASSGDRSGANVLTF.

The CDR3 is CASSIDRGLRTGELFF. For the CDR3, the DNA is TGTGCCAGTAGTATAGATCGAGGTTTGAGGACCGGGGAGCTGTTTTTT. The chain combines TRBV19 with TRBJ2-2; D ambiguous. Trimming left V 0 bases short and J 5 bases short, with 13 bases between. Germline V gives CDR1 LNHDA, CDR2 SQIVND (reference sequence). The CDR3 is 16 amino acids.

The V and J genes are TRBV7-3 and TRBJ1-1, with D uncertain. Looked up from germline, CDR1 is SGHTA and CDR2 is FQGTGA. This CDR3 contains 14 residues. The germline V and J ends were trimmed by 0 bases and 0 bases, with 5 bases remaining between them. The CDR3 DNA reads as TGTGCCAGCAGCTTAACAGACTTGAACACTGAAGCTTTCTTT. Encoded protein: CASSLTDLNTEAFF.

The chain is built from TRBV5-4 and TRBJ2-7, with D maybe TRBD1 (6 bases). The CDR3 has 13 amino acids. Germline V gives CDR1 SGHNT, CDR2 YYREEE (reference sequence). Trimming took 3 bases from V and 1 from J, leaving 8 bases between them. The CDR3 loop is CASSSGQSYEQYF. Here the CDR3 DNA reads TGTGCCAGCAGCTCTGGACAGTCCTACGAGCAGTACTTC. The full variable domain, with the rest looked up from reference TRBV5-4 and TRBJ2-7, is ETGVTQSPTHLIKTRGQQVTLRCSSQSGHNTVSWYQQALGQGPQFIFQYYREEENGRGNFPPRFSGLQFPNYSSELNVNALELDDSALYLCASSSGQSYEQYFGPGTRLTVT.

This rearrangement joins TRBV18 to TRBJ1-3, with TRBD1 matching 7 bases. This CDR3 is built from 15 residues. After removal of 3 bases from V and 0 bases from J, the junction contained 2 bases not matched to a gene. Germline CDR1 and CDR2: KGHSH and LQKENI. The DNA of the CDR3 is TGTGCCAGCTCACCGGGACAGTTCTCTGGAAACACCATATATTTT. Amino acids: CASSPGQFSGNTIYF.

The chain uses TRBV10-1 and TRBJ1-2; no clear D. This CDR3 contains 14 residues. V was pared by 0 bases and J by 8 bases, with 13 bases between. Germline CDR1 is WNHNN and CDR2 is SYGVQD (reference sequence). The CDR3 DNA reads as TGCGCCAGCAGTGAGTCGAGCAGATCTCGGGGCTACACCTTC. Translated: CASSESSRSRGYTF.

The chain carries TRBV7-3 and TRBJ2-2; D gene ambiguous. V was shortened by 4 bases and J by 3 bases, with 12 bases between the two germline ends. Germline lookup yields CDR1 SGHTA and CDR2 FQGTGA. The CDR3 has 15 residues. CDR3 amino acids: CASSSRDKHTGELFF. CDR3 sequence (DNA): TGTGCCAGCAGCTCCAGAGACAAACACACCGGGGAGCTGTTTTTT.

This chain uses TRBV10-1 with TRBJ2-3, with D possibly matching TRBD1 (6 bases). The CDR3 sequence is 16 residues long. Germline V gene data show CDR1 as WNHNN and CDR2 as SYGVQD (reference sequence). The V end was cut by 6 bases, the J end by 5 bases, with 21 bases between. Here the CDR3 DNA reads TGCGCCAGCAGCCTTGGGACAATAGGACGGGTAGATACGCAGTATTTT. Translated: CASSLGTIGRVDTQYF.

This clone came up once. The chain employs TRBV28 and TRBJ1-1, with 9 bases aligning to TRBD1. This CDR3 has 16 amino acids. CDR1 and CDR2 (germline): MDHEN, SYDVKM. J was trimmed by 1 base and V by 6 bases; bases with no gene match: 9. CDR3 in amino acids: CASRLHTQGANTEAFF. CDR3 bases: TGTGCCAGCAGACTACACACACAGGGGGCGAACACTGAAGCTTTCTTT.

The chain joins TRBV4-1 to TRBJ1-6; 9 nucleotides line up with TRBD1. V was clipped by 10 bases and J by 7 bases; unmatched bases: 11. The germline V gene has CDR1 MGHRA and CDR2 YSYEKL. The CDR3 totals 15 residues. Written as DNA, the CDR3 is TGCGCCACCAAACCAAAGACAGGGGGGAATTCACCCCTCCACTTT. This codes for CATKPKTGGNSPLHF.